The clone carrying this T cell receptor beta chain has more than one count but fewer than ten. This sample stems from a study of blood T cell repertoires in COVID-19. Assay: immunoSEQ multiplex PCR; the TCRdb copy retains only in-frame clones and omits some. The repertoire holds approximately 30,000 clones, with around 90% as singletons. V lost 3 bases to trimming and J lost 8 bases, with 8 bases between them. From germline, CDR1 is SGDLS and CDR2 YYNGEE. This CDR3 is built from 12 residues. The sequenced sample consisted of peripheral blood. This TCR came from a human donor in a cohort sampled during active COVID-19. V usage is TRBV9 and J usage is TRBJ1-4; the D is unclear. The CDR3 protein is CASSAPSEKLFF. CDR3 DNA sequence: TGTGCCAGCAGCGCCCCGTCCGAAAAACTGTTTTTT.